A single sample gave rise to the 10 T cell receptor beta chains below, sequenced in a study of molecular identifiers for immune sequencing clone quantification. Each CDR3 protein is one row after TCRdb ran MiXCR on the PCR reads. The repertoire consists of tens of thousands of distinct CDR3 sequences, with under 20% occurring once and the leading ten covering 1.5%. The sequencing sample was made of naive CD8+ T cells from blood, with Jurkat cell RNA spiked in. This sample's subset: FACS-sorted CD8+CD4-CCR7+CD45RA+ naive T cells. The receptors shown here come from a human donor in good health. Some libraries in this study had Jurkat cell RNA spiked in.

This clonotype has at least ten counts. The chain couples TRBV10-3 to TRBJ1-5, with D possibly matching TRBD1 (6 bases). Between the trimmed V and J ends, which lost 0 bases and 0 bases, there was a span of 27 bases. This CDR3 comprises 22 residues. The germline CDR1 and CDR2 sequences are ENHRY and SYGVKD. The CDR3 reads CAISESRSLGQGQKYSNQPQHF. Written as DNA, the CDR3 is TGTGCCATCAGTGAGTCTAGGAGTTTGGGGCAGGGGCAAAAATATAGCAATCAGCCCCAGCATTTT.

About this clonotype: It is likely a read error, because the conserved phenylalanine at the end of the CDR3 is missing. The rearrangement links TRBV6-2 or TRBV6-3 to TRBJ2-3; 7 bases are a match to TRBD2. This CDR3 has 16 amino acids. V was clipped by 5 bases and J by 2 bases; unmatched bases: 10. Germline CDR1 reads MNHEY; CDR2 reads SVGEGT. For the CDR3, the DNA is TGTGCCAGCAGTGGACGAGCGGGACTCGTCACAGATACGCAGTATTCT. Its translation is CASSGRAGLVTDTQYS.

This clonotype was picked up many times. The chain combines TRBV10-3 with TRBJ1-1, with TRBD1 matching 7 bases. Trimming at V came to 0 bases and at J to 0 bases, leaving 1 base not matched to a gene. From germline, CDR1 is ENHRY and CDR2 SYGVKD. CDR3 length: 15 residues. The CDR3 reads CAISESTGMNTEAFF. For the CDR3, the DNA is TGTGCCATCAGTGAGTCGACAGGGATGAACACTGAAGCTTTCTTT.

Only a few counts were recorded for this clonotype. J is TRBJ2-7 and V is TRBV4-1; TRBD1 might be the D (5 bases). This CDR3 is built from 16 residues. Germline-derived CDR1 and CDR2 are MGHRA and YSYEKL. V was shortened by 2 bases and J by 4 bases, with 18 bases between the two germline ends. Written as DNA, the CDR3 is TGCGCCAGCAGCCAAAAGACCGGAAGAACAGGTTACGAGCAGTACTTC. As protein: CASSQKTGRTGYEQYF.

The V and J genes are TRBV27 and TRBJ2-1; D tentatively fits TRBD1 or TRBD2 (5 bases each). With 8 bases removed from V and 2 bases from J, the gap between germline ends came to 10 bases. The CDR3 sequence is 13 residues long. The germline V gene encodes CDR1 MNHEY and CDR2 SMNVEV (reference sequence). The CDR3 protein is CASFGATYNEQFF. The CDR3 region has the DNA TGTGCCAGCTTCGGGGCGACCTACAATGAGCAGTTCTTC.

A remark on this clonotype: One end of the junction varies from germline; a read error may be responsible. The gene calls are TRBV29-1 and TRBJ2-1; 9 bases are a match to TRBD2. The germline V gene has CDR1 SQVTM and CDR2 ANQGSEA. The CDR3 has 15 residues. CDR3 sequence reads: CSVESGLASYNEQLF. CDR3 bases: TGCAGCGTTGAATCGGGACTAGCATCCTACAATGAGCAGCTCTTC.

Comments on this clonotype: Because it lacks the conserved phenylalanine or tryptophan at the end, this CDR3 is likely a read error. This chain connects TRBV6-1 to TRBJ2-3; 8 nucleotides agree with TRBD2. The length of the CDR3 is 15 residues. With V trimmed by 7 bases and J by 0 bases, 6 bases remained unmatched. Germline CDR1 is MNHNS and CDR2 is SASEGT. The DNA for the CDR3 is TGTGCCAGCACTGGACTAGCACCTAGCACAGATACGCAGTATCTT. Its translation is CASTGLAPSTDTQYL.

This clonotype is labeled medium-sized. The chain recombines TRBV20-1 with TRBJ2-3, with 9 nucleotides matching TRBD2. The V gene end was trimmed by 2 bases and the J gene end by 2 bases; junction bases not matched to a gene: 8. CDR3 length equals 16 residues. Germline V gene sequence: CDR1 DFQATT, CDR2 SNEGSKA (reference sequence). CDR3 in amino acids: CSARSLAGLNTDTQYF. DNA for the CDR3: TGCAGTGCTAGAAGCCTAGCGGGACTGAACACAGATACGCAGTATTTT.

Turning to this clonotype: Being one base from a much bigger clone, this may be a read error. The chain couples TRBV5-1 to TRBJ1-1, with 9 bases lining up with TRBD1. The CDR3 has 12 residues. Germline V CDR1 and CDR2: SGHRS, YFSETQ. For the CDR3, the DNA is TGCGCCAGCCGACAGGGGGTCACTGAAGCTCTCTTT. It is translated as CASRQGVTEALF.

This clonotype was seen ten or more times. The chain is built from TRBV7-9 and TRBJ1-1; D gene uncertain. Germline lookup yields CDR1 SEHNR and CDR2 FQNEAQ (reference sequence). This CDR3 comprises 12 residues. With 6 bases removed from V and 7 bases from J, the gap between germline ends came to 12 bases. CDR3 protein: CASRPRTVEAFF. CDR3 nucleotide sequence: TGTGCCAGCAGGCCCAGGACGGTTGAAGCTTTCTTT.